Each of the 12 T cell receptor beta chains below was sequenced from the same sample in a study of identical twins. Each CDR3 protein is one row after TCRdb ran MiXCR on the 5' RACE reads. The table includes 510,000 or so distinct CDR3 sequences, around 15% detected once. The data also belong to a second study, concerning yellow fever vaccine responses in identical twins.

The specimen sequenced was CD4+ T cells sorted from blood. These TCRs come from a woman between 18 and 29 years old in good health.

This clonotype has at least ten counts. The chain carries TRBV5-1 and TRBJ2-2; D may be TRBD1 (6 bases). CDR1 is SGHRS, CDR2 YFSETQ, per germline. V dropped 1 base and J dropped 0 bases, with 10 bases sitting between them. The CDR3 loop spans 16 amino acids. CDR3 sequence reads: CASSLRTDSNTGELFF. Written as DNA, the CDR3 is TGCGCCAGCAGCTTGAGGACAGACTCGAACACCGGGGAGCTGTTTTTT.

The chain employs TRBV15 and TRBJ2-3, with 10 nucleotides matching TRBD2. The V gene's germline CDR1 is LNHNV and CDR2 YYDKDF (reference sequence). Trimming cost V 2 bases and J 1 base; bases outside gene matches: 0. This CDR3 is built from 15 residues. This CDR3 is CATSRLAGGTDTQYF. In nucleotides, the CDR3 is TGTGCCACCAGCAGACTAGCGGGGGGCACAGATACGCAGTATTTT.

V and J are TRBV4-2 and TRBJ1-5; a possible D gene is TRBD1 (6 bases). The CDR3 is made up of 15 amino acids. The V end lost 5 bases, the J end lost 0 bases, and 11 bases lay between the germline ends. Germline V lookup: CDR1 LGHNA, CDR2 YNFKEQ. The CDR3 spells CASSYKDSSNQPQHF. The DNA for the CDR3 is TGTGCCAGCAGCTACAAGGACAGTAGCAATCAGCCCCAGCATTTT.

This chain connects TRBV15 to TRBJ2-2; D uncertain. The CDR3 is made up of 19 amino acids. Germline CDR1 reads LNHNV; CDR2 reads YYDKDF (reference sequence). Trimming shortened V by 0 bases and J by 2 bases, and 19 bases separated the two germline ends. CDR3 DNA sequence: TGTGCCACCAGCAGAGATTTTGGGTATCCTGGCCAAAACACCGGGGAGCTGTTTTTT. Protein: CATSRDFGYPGQNTGELFF.

This chain uses TRBV5-6 with TRBJ2-5, with D uncertain. Trimming removed 1 base at V and 2 bases at J, with 6 bases between. CDR1 and CDR2 from the germline V gene are SGHDT and YYEEEE. The CDR3 has 13 residues. Here the CDR3 reads CASSLYRQETQYF. Here the CDR3 DNA reads TGTGCCAGCAGCTTGTACCGACAAGAGACCCAGTACTTC.

This clonotype was seen a handful of times. The rearrangement links TRBV5-6 to TRBJ2-3, with 7 bases matching TRBD2. V trimming: 4 bases; J trimming: 5 bases; junction bases outside the gene matches: 16. The CDR3 is 17 amino acids. The germline gives CDR1 SGHDT, CDR2 YYEEEE. The CDR3 sequence is CASSPGLDGMLGDTQYF. The CDR3 DNA sequence: TGTGCCAGCAGCCCTGGACTAGACGGTATGTTAGGAGATACGCAGTATTTT.

This clonotype turned up a few times. This chain connects TRBV12-3 or TRBV12-4 to TRBJ2-1; the match to TRBD2 covers 10 bases. The CDR3 extends over 15 amino acids. V shed 6 bases and J 5 bases; nucleotides not matched to a gene: 7. CDR3 amino acids: CASSHRLAGDNEQFF. The CDR3 DNA sequence: TGTGCCAGCAGCCACAGACTAGCGGGTGACAATGAGCAGTTCTTC.

This clonotype was counted ten times or more. The chain is built from TRBV12-3 or TRBV12-4 and TRBJ2-1; the D gene is possibly TRBD2 (7 bases). Trimming shortened V by 3 bases and J by 7 bases, and 13 bases separated the two germline ends. CDR3 length: 14 residues. The CDR3 loop is CASSFGGGRNEQFF. In DNA form, the CDR3 reads TGTGCCAGCAGTTTCGGCGGGGGCAGGAATGAGCAGTTCTTC.

The chain recombines TRBV20-1 with TRBJ2-1; 7 bases line up with TRBD1. Germline V gene lookup returns CDR1 DFQATT and CDR2 SNEGSKA (reference sequence). J lost 0 bases, V lost 5 bases, and 7 bases had no gene match. The CDR3 has 15 residues. The chain's CDR3 is CSADRVRSSYNEQFF. The CDR3 coding sequence is TGCAGTGCTGACAGGGTCCGGAGCTCCTACAATGAGCAGTTCTTC.

This clonotype was picked up a small number of times. This chain links TRBV11-1 with TRBJ2-5; 8 bases align to TRBD1. The CDR3 runs 15 residues. Trimming at V came to 4 bases and at J to 2 bases, leaving 6 bases not matched to a gene. Germline V CDR1 and CDR2: SGHAT, FQDESV (reference sequence). The CDR3 here is CASSSRGQAQETQYF. CDR3 DNA: TGTGCCAGCAGCTCCCGGGGACAGGCACAAGAGACCCAGTACTTC.

The V call is TRBV2, the J call TRBJ1-1, with no clear D. Germline V gives CDR1 SNHLY, CDR2 FYNNEI. The CDR3 is 11 residues long. Between the trimmed V and J ends, which lost 4 bases and 5 bases, there was a span of 5 bases. The CDR3 spells CASSGLTEAFF. CDR3 in DNA: TGTGCCAGCAGTGGCCTGACTGAAGCTTTCTTT.

This clonotype has only a few counts. V and J are TRBV7-2 and TRBJ1-2; D call uncertain. Germline V gene lookup returns CDR1 SGHTA and CDR2 FQGNSA. The CDR3 is 12 amino acids. The V end lost 5 bases, the J end lost 5 bases, and 9 bases lay between the germline ends. The DNA for the CDR3 is TGTGCCAGCAGCGCCCACAGATATGGCTACACCTTC. Residues: CASSAHRYGYTF. The full variable domain, in which reference TRBV7-2 and TRBJ1-2 provide the parts outside the CDR3, is GAGVSQSPSNKVTEKGKDVELRCDPISGHTALYWYRQSLGQGLEFLIYFQGNSAPDKSGLPSDRFSAERTGGSVSTLTIQRTQQEDSAVYLCASSAHRYGYTFGSGTRLTVV.